Included here is one T cell receptor (beta chain) sequence, with context. This sample was taken from a study of T cell responses to AZD1222 COVID-19 vaccine. The ends lost 4 bases at V and 5 bases at J; junction bases unmatched: 7. This CDR3 is 15 amino acids long. CDR1 MNHEY and CDR2 SVGEGT come from the germline V gene. TCRdb keeps only in-frame clones here, not all; method: immunoSEQ multiplex PCR. The table includes under 150,000 clones, roughly 91% detected once. The chain couples TRBV6-2 or TRBV6-3 to TRBJ2-5; 10 nucleotides match TRBD2. This TCR was sampled from an adult in good health. The specimen was peripheral blood, collected on day 0 of AZD1222 vaccination. The CDR3: CASSFSSGGGETQYF. The DNA for the CDR3 is TGTGCCAGCAGTTTTTCTAGCGGGGGAGGCGAGACCCAGTACTTC.